This T cell receptor beta chain comes out of a study of T cells in Graves' hyperthyroidism and ophthalmopathy. Study details: Peripheral blood was collected at initial diagnosis, before any treatment. Findings and caveats of the study: Also found in blood were most expanded thyroid clonotypes above 0.001. Progression to ophthalmopathy was predicted a median of roughly 6.5 months early.

Exclusion of a patient resulted from uncontrolled infection, other autoimmune disease, pregnancy or lactation. Amplification of TCR beta CDR3 regions was performed using RNA transcripts as template. HTBI primers were employed in a first-round RT-PCR of the TCR CDR3. TCRdb reanalysed the multiplex PCR reads using MiXCR and keeps one entry per CDR3 protein. The sample has approximately 330,000 distinct CDR3 sequences; approximately 13% are singletons. The CDR3 length is 14 residues. V gave up 0 bases and J gave up 3 bases, with 6 bases separating them. Germline CDR1 is MNHNS and CDR2 is SASEGT. This clonotype was seen many times. Its target is not known.

This TCR derives from a woman aged 40 to 55 with Graves' ophthalmopathy. The chain links TRBV6-1 to TRBJ2-1; D gene ambiguous. The sequencing sample was made of blood. This CDR3 is CASSEAADYNEQFF. CDR3 coding DNA: TGTGCCAGCAGTGAAGCTGCAGACTACAATGAGCAGTTCTTC.